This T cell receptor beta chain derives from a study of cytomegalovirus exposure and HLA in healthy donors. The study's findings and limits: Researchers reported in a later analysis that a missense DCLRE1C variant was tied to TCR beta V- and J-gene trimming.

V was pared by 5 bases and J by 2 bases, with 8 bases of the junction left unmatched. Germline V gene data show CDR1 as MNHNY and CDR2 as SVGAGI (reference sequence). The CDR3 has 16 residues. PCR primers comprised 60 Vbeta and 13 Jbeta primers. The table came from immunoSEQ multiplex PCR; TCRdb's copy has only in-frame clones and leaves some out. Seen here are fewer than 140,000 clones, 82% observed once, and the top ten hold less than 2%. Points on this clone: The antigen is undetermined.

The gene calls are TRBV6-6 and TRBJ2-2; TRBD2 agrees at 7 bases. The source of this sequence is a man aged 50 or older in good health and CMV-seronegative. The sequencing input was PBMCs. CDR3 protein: CASSHGGGGNTGELFF. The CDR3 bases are TGTGCCAGCAGTCACGGTGGCGGGGGAAACACCGGGGAGCTGTTTTTT.